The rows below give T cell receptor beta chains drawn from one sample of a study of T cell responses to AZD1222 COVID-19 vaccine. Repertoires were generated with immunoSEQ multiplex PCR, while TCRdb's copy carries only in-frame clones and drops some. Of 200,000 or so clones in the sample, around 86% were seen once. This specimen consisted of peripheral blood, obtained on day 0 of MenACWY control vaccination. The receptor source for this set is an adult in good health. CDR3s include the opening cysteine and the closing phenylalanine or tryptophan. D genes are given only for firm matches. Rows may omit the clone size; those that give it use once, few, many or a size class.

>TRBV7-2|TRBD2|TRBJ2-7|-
TGTGCCAGCAGCTTCCGGGGGGTGTCCTACGAGCAGTACTTC
CASSFRGVSYEQYF
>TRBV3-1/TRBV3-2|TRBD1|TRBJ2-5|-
TGTGCCAGCAGGGATACAGGGGGCGGGGAGACCCAGTACTTC
CASRDTGGGETQYF
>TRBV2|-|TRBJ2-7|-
TGTGCCAGCAGGGTTACGGGTGATGGGGAGCAGTACTTC
CASRVTGDGEQYF
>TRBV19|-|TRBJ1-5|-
TGTGCCAGTAGTAAACGGTCGGAGCCCCAGCATTTT
CASSKRSEPQHF
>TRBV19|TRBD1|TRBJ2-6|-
TGTGCCAGTAGTATCGTTAGGGACAGGGCCTCCTCTGGGGCCAACGTCCTGACTTTC
CASSIVRDRASSGANVLTF
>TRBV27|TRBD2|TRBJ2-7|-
TGTGCCAGCAGGCCCGACGGACTAGCGGGAAGTGAGCAGTACTTC
CASRPDGLAGSEQYF
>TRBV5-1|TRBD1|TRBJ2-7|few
TGCGCCAGCAGCTTTGGGACAGGCGCCTACGAGCAGTACTTC
CASSFGTGAYEQYF
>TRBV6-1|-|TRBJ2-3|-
TGTGCCAGCAGTGAAGCGACGACTATGCATACGCAGTATTTT
CASSEATTMHTQYF
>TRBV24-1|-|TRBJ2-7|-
TGTGCCACCAGTGCCGGGGATTCCTACGAGCAGTACTTC
CATSAGDSYEQYF
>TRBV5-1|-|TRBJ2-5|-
TGCGCCAGCAGGGCGGGGTGGAGGCAAGAGACCCAGTACTTC
CASRAGWRQETQYF
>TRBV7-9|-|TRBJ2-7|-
TGTGCCAGCAGCTCAACCCTCCGCTACGAGCAGTACTTC
CASSSTLRYEQYF
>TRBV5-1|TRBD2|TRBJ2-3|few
TGCGCCAGCAGCTTAGCACTAGCGGGAGATGGAGATACGCAGTATTTT
CASSLALAGDGDTQYF
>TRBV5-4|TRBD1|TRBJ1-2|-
TGTGCCAGCAGGCCCCAGACAGGGGGCAGCTATGGCTACACCTTC
CASRPQTGGSYGYTF
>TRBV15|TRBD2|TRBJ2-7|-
TGTGCCACCAGCAGAGATCGCGTCGCTAGCGGTACCTACGAGCAGTACTTC
CATSRDRVASGTYEQYF
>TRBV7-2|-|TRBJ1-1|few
TGTGCCAGCAGCTTAGCCCCACTAGGGACTGAAGCTTTCTTT
CASSLAPLGTEAFF
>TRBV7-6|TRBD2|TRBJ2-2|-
TGTGCCAGCAGCTTAGGCCAGCGGGGGAAGAACACCGGGGAGCTGTTTTTT
CASSLGQRGKNTGELFF
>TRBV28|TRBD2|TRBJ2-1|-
TGTGCCAGCAGGTCCGGGACTAGCGGACCCTACAATGAGCAGTTCTTC
CASRSGTSGPYNEQFF
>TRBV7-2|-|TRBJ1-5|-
TGTGCCAGCAGGCCAAGGGCGGACAGCAATCAGCCCCAGCATTTT
CASRPRADSNQPQHF
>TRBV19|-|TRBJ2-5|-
TGTGCCAGTAGTATTCGTGGGGGGGCCTTGGGAGAGACCCAGTACTTC
CASSIRGGALGETQYF
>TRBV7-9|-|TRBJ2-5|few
TGTGCCAGCAGCTTAGAGGGAGGGGGCCAGGAGACCCAGTACTTC
CASSLEGGGQETQYF
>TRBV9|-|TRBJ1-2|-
TGTGCCAGCACCAATAGGGGGTTTGGCTACACCTTC
CASTNRGFGYTF
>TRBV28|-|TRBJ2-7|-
TGTGCCAGCGCCGAGCCGGGTTCGAAGAGTTACGAGCAGTACTTC
CASAEPGSKSYEQYF
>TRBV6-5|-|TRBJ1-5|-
TGTGCCAGCAGTTACGGAGGGTTTAGCAATCAGCCCCAGCATTTT
CASSYGGFSNQPQHF
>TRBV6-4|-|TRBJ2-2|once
TGTGCCAGCAGTCCTCCCGACGGGGAGCTGTTTTTT
CASSPPDGELFF
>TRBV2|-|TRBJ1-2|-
TGTGCTGTGGGGGCAGGGGCCTATGGCTACACCTTC
CAVGAGAYGYTF
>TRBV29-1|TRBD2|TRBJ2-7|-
TGCAGCGTCCTACCTGGGACTGGGGGGGGTGAGCAGTACTTC
CSVLPGTGGGEQYF
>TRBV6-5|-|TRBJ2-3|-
TGTGCCAGCAGTTACTCAGGCCGCGCCTTCGTAGATACGCAGTATTTT
CASSYSGRAFVDTQYF
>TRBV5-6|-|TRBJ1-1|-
TGTGCCAGCAGCCCGGACCCCTCTCCAAACACTGAAGCTTTCTTT
CASSPDPSPNTEAFF
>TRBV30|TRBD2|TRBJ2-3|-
TGTGCCTGGAGTGCGAGCGGGAGGGCCCCAGATACGCAGTATTTT
CAWSASGRAPDTQYF
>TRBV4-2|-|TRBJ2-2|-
TGTGCCAGCAGACAACAAGCAGGAGATGACACCGGGGAGCTGTTTTTT
CASRQQAGDDTGELFF
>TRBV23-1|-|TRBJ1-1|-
TGCGCCATTCCAGGACAGAAGGTTAACACTGAAGCTTTCTTT
CAIPGQKVNTEAFF
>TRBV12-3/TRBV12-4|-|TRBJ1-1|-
TGTGCCAGCAGTTTTCAGTGGAACACTGAAGCTTTCTTT
CASSFQWNTEAFF
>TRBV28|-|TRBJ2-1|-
TGTGCCAGCACGCCGGGAAAAGGGCCTTACAATGAGCAGTTCTTC
CASTPGKGPYNEQFF
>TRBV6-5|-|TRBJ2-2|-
TGTGCCAGCAGTTACTCTTTAAGTGGAACCGGGGAGCTGTTTTTT
CASSYSLSGTGELFF
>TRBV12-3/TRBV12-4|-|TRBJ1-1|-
TGTGCCAGCAGTTTGGGGGGTGAAGCTTTCTTT
CASSLGGEAFF
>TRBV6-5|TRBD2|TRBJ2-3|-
TGTGCCAGCACCCTAGCGGGGGATACGCAGTATTTT
CASTLAGDTQYF
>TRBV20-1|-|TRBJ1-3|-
TGCAGTGCTAGTGGCGCAGGGTGGGGAAACACCATATATTTT
CSASGAGWGNTIYF
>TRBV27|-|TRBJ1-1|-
TGTGCCAGCAGTTTAGGGGCGAACACTGAAGCTTTCTTT
CASSLGANTEAFF
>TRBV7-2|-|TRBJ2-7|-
TGTGCCAGCAGCTTGGCGGTATACGAGCAGTACTTC
CASSLAVYEQYF
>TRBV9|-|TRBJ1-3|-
TGTGCCAGCAGCGTAGACCCCAAGCCCAGTGGAAACACCATATATTTT
CASSVDPKPSGNTIYF
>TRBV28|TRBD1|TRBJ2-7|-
TGTGCCAGCACCCCCGGGACAGGGTGGTACGAGCAGTACTTC
CASTPGTGWYEQYF
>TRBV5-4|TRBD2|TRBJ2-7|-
TGTGCCAGCAGCTCCAGAACTAGCGGGAGTTACGAGCAGTACTTC
CASSSRTSGSYEQYF
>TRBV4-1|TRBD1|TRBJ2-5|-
TGCGCCAGCAGCCAAGGTCAGGGGGCTACACACGAGACCCAGTACTTC
CASSQGQGATHETQYF
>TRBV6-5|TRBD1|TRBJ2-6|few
TGTGCCAGCAGCCATGACAGGGCTGGGGCCAACGTCCTGACTTTC
CASSHDRAGANVLTF
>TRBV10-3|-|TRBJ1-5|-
TGTGCCATCAGTGAGTCGGGGGGAAAGAATCAGCCCCAGCATTTT
CAISESGGKNQPQHF
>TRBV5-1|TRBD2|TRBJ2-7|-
TGCGCCAGCAGCGCCCCGGGGAGGGGGAGATTAGCGGGAGGGCCCACCTACGAGCAGTACTTC
CASSAPGRGRLAGGPTYEQYF
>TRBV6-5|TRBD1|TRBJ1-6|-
TGTGCCAGCAGTTACTGGACAGGGGTTAATTCACCCCTCCACTTT
CASSYWTGVNSPLHF
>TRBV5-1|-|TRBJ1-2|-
TGCGCCAGCAGCTTGGATATGAGCGGCAACACCTTC
CASSLDMSGNTF
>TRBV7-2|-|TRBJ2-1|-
TGTGCCAGCAGCTTAGGTGGGGCGGGCCTATACAATGAGCAGTTCTTC
CASSLGGAGLYNEQFF
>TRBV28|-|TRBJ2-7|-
TGTGCCAGCAGTTTTGGCCAAACCTACGAGCAGTACTTC
CASSFGQTYEQYF
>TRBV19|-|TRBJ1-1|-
TGTGCCAGTAGTAAGGCGTTGGCAGGGGCGGCGACTGAAGCTTTCTTT
CASSKALAGAATEAFF
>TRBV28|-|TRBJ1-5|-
TGTGCCAGCAGTTTACGGTCAGGGAATCAGCCCCAGCATTTT
CASSLRSGNQPQHF
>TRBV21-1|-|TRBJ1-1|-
TGTGCCAGCAGCACGACTCGGAAGGGCACTGAAGCTTTCTTT
CASSTTRKGTEAFF